This T cell receptor (beta chain) was documented in a study of Graves' ophthalmopathy and Graves' hyperthyroidism. Amplifying from RNA transcripts, the study obtained TCR beta CDR3 regions. RT-PCR was first run with HTBI primers, then multiplex PCR in a second round. TCRdb processed the multiplex PCR reads anew with MiXCR; each CDR3 protein has one entry. The sample has about 740,000 distinct CDR3 sequences, 40% seen once; the top ten hold less than 55%. As the starting material, roughly 9.7 ml of fresh peripheral blood yielded the PBMCs. Sequencing was carried out using peripheral blood. The TCR originated in an adult man with Graves' ophthalmopathy.

Written as DNA, the CDR3 is TGCGCCAGCAGCCAAGATATTAGAGGCAATTGGGAGCAGTACTTC. The encoded protein is CASSQDIRGNWEQYF. The chain couples TRBV4-1 to TRBJ2-7, with D uncertain. The CDR3 contains 15 residues. V was pared by 0 bases and J by 7 bases, with 16 bases between. The V gene's germline CDR1 is MGHRA and CDR2 YSYEKL.